The rows below give T cell receptor beta chains drawn from one sample of a study of blood T cell repertoires in COVID-19. The protocol was immunoSEQ multiplex PCR, while the TCRdb copy is restricted to in-frame clones and leaves out a portion. This sample yields about 130,000 clones, of which roughly 83% are seen a single time; 15% to 20% belongs to the top ten. Sample: peripheral blood. These receptors all come from a woman aged 45-60 years with acute or convalescent COVID-19. Both conserved end residues are trimmed from each CDR3. Rows give clone size only sometimes, using once, few, many, or a class for an expanded clone.

>few|TRBJ1-5|TRBV7-8
ASSPRVNSNQPQH
>-|TRBJ1-3|TRBV7-9
ASRPIESSGNTIY
>-|TRBJ2-7|TRBV7-2
ASSFTSGIYEQY
>-|TRBJ1-1|TRBV5-1
ASSPWGENTEAF
>-|TRBJ2-3|TRBV28
ASSYYSRGDTQY
>-|TRBJ1-4|TRBV30
AWGQRMNEKLF
>once|TRBJ2-3|TRBV5-4
AIKTSGTDTQY
>-|TRBJ1-3|TRBV4-2
ASSQGGPPGNTIY
>-|TRBJ1-1|TRBV19
ASSRGLDRRTEAF
>-|TRBJ2-1|TRBV27
ATGTGDVGRQF
>-|TRBJ1-5|TRBV27
ASSSGTQTSNQPQH
>-|TRBJ1-2|TRBV9
ASSRTDTNYGYT
>-|TRBJ1-1|TRBV6-1
ASSEAPGAGTEAF
>-|TRBJ1-6|TRBV19
ASSTHRQGPDSPLH
>-|TRBJ1-6|TRBV7-8
ASSLGRGKNSPLH
>-|TRBJ2-3|TRBV14
ASRPSGGVTDTQY
>-|TRBJ2-7|TRBV6-5
ASRPGTGGRNEQY
>-|TRBJ1-3|TRBV9
ASSPRGDGNTIY
>-|TRBJ2-1|TRBV7-9
ASSLAWLGTIYNEQF
>few|TRBJ1-4|TRBV5-1
ASSLDGRGLSPTNEKLF
>-|TRBJ2-1|TRBV19
ASSIQAGGPYNEQF
>-|TRBJ2-2|TRBV5-1
ATKGLAENTGELF
>-|TRBJ1-6|TRBV12-5
ASGPRGTADNSPLH
>-|TRBJ1-1|TRBV2
ASSAAGGLGGTEAF
>-|TRBJ2-5|TRBV5-1
ASSLGASGDVGETQY
>-|TRBJ1-2|TRBV19
ASSMGNANYGYT
>-|TRBJ2-1|TRBV5-1
ASSVRPRAGYNEQF
>-|TRBJ1-2|TRBV25-1
ASRAPGQSWGYT
>-|TRBJ2-7|TRBV30
AWVSDRAYEQY
>-|TRBJ1-2|TRBV11-2
ASSLAGVNYGYT
>few|TRBJ1-2|TRBV13
ASSSTDRDYGYT
>-|TRBJ1-4|TRBV6-5
ASSTGLGEKLF
>-|TRBJ1-1|TRBV6-6
ASSYPGQVGNEAF
>-|TRBJ2-3|TRBV4-1
ASSQRIGGQGAGDTQY
>-|TRBJ1-4|TRBV15
ATSRGQGDNEKLF
>-|TRBJ2-7|TRBV27
ASSLFLGGSYEQY
>-|TRBJ2-5|TRBV6-5
ASKKQGRETQY
>-|TRBJ1-2|TRBV19
ASSKPPDRVGYGYT
>-|TRBJ1-4|TRBV19
ASSIRGGREKLF
>-|TRBJ2-3|TRBV24-1
ATSDPGQTNTQY
>-|TRBJ1-2|TRBV4-2
ASSQDRGGGYT
>-|TRBJ1-5|TRBV28
ASSPGQGDQPQH
>few|TRBJ1-1|TRBV12-3/TRBV12-4
ASSFGLTEAF
>-|TRBJ2-4|TRBV13
ASSLGRGLTKNIQY
>-|TRBJ1-5|TRBV28
ASSRRTGSNQPQH
>-|TRBJ2-5|TRBV6-5
ASSSTGQQETQY
>-|TRBJ1-2|TRBV29-1
SVEGGRYGYT
>-|TRBJ1-1|TRBV5-1
ASSPSGNTEAF
>-|TRBJ1-3|TRBV30
AWSAGGYSGNTIY
>-|TRBJ1-2|TRBV6-6
ASNGAGAYGYT
>-|TRBJ1-1|TRBV12-3/TRBV12-4
ASSQTGGTEAF
>-|TRBJ1-2|TRBV30
AWSVLAWAGRGYT
>-|TRBJ1-1|TRBV18
ASSLTGVTPLNTEAF
>-|TRBJ2-1|TRBV7-8
ASSLVYRDGQF
>-|TRBJ1-4|TRBV5-1
ASRAWEQGGDEKLF
>-|TRBJ1-2|TRBV19
ASSIDFGAGYT
>-|TRBJ1-3|TRBV5-1
ASSPRTAGNTIY
>-|TRBJ1-1|TRBV2
ASSVDGGNTEAF
>-|TRBJ1-2|TRBV18
ASSPEAGTGGFAYGYT